The 10 T cell receptor beta chains listed next were all sequenced from one sample in a study of breast tumors, draining lymph nodes, adjacent tissues. TCRdb recomputed calls from the multiplex PCR reads with MiXCR, one row per CDR3 protein. Altogether approximately 300,000 distinct CDR3 sequences are present, roughly 30% being singletons, with the ten largest covering roughly 1.2%. The lymph nodes were axillary draining lymph nodes from breast cancer patients. The specimen sequenced was axillary lymph node tissue. The receptors were gathered from a female donor with breast cancer. Some clones in this sample may be carry-over from other donors' samples.

The CDR3 sequence is CASSQDGLSGPQHF. The CDR3 DNA follows: TGTGCCAGCAGCCAAGACGGCTTATCAGGGCCCCAGCATTTT. This rearrangement joins TRBV3-1 to TRBJ1-5; D remains unclear. The V and J ends lost 0 bases and 9 bases respectively, with 12 bases between them. There are 14 residues in the CDR3. Germline CDR1 and CDR2: LGHDT and YNNKEL (reference sequence).

This clonotype was found once. The chain joins TRBV7-8 to TRBJ1-5; D may be TRBD1 (5 bases). Germline V lookup: CDR1 SGHVS, CDR2 FQNEAQ. This CDR3 has 17 residues. Deletions cut 5 bases from V and 2 bases from J, with 19 bases between. CDR3 protein: CASSPEALGTRNQPQHF. In DNA, the CDR3 is TGTGCCAGCAGCCCGGAGGCTTTGGGGACCCGCAATCAGCCCCAGCATTTT.

Many counts were recorded for this clonotype. The chain combines TRBV11-2 with TRBJ2-3; no firm D call. The CDR3 extends over 16 amino acids. Germline loops: CDR1 SGHAT, CDR2 FQNNGV. The V and J ends lost 2 bases and 4 bases respectively, with 16 bases between them. CDR3 amino acids: CASSLSSSVGADTQYF. CDR3 DNA: TGTGCCAGCAGCTTAAGTTCCTCGGTGGGTGCAGATACGCAGTATTTT.

This clonotype was observed many times. The chain has TRBV20-1 and TRBJ1-5; 7 nucleotides align to TRBD1. V trimming: 4 bases; J trimming: 4 bases; junction bases outside the gene matches: 10. The germline V gene has CDR1 DFQATT and CDR2 SNEGSKA (reference sequence). The CDR3 has 15 amino acids. This CDR3 is CSATDRDSQNQPQHF. The CDR3 DNA reads as TGCAGTGCTACAGACCGGGACAGCCAAAATCAGCCCCAGCATTTT.

The chain carries TRBV20-1 and TRBJ2-5, with D possibly TRBD1 on 5 matching bases. V was cut by 5 bases and J by 9 bases, with 19 bases left in between. Germline CDR1 reads DFQATT; CDR2 reads SNEGSKA (reference sequence). The CDR3 consists of 13 residues. The CDR3 is CSAFLQSQGAQYF. The CDR3 bases are TGCAGTGCTTTCCTGCAGAGTCAAGGGGCCCAGTACTTC.

This clonotype was seen a handful of times. The V call is TRBV7-8, the J call TRBJ2-4, with a weak D call TRBD2 (6 bases). The CDR3 has 13 residues. The ends were cut back, 5 bases at V and 7 bases at J, with 12 bases in the middle. Germline lookup yields CDR1 SGHVS and CDR2 FQNEAQ. The CDR3 nucleotides read TGTGCCAGCAGCCAACGGGGGAGGAACATTCAGTACTTC. It yields the protein CASSQRGRNIQYF.

The V and J genes are TRBV5-1 and TRBJ2-1, with 13 bases that match TRBD2. The V segment lost 4 bases and the J segment 8 bases; nucleotides outside the gene matches: 12. Germline lookup yields CDR1 SGHRS and CDR2 YFSETQ. The CDR3 runs to 17 residues. The CDR3 loop is CASSETAIGLAGDEQFF. CDR3 coding DNA: TGCGCCAGCAGCGAGACTGCAATTGGACTAGCGGGAGATGAGCAGTTCTTC.

On this clonotype itself: Just one base apart from a much larger clone, this may be a read error. CDR3 in DNA: TGCAGTGCTAGAGATTCCGCCAGCGTGCCCACCGGCTACACCTTC. It translates to CSARDSASVPTGYTF. The chain links TRBV20-1 to TRBJ1-2; no reliable D call. The V gene's germline CDR1 is DFQATT and CDR2 SNEGSKA (reference sequence). V lost 0 bases and J 8 bases, leaving 19 bases between the germline ends. This CDR3 is built from 15 residues.

Notes on this clonotype: A read error may produce the germline difference seen at one junction end. This sequence joins TRBV20-1 and TRBJ1-2; D remains ambiguous. The CDR3 consists of 12 residues. Germline CDR1 and CDR2: DFQATT and SNEGSKA (reference sequence). The CDR3 here is CSARDLVYGFPF. The CDR3 DNA reads TGCAGTGCTAGAGATCTGGTCTATGGCTTCCCCTTC.

As concerns this clonotype: A much bigger clone sits one base away, suggesting this may be a read error. This sequence joins TRBV6-5 and TRBJ2-3, with D possibly TRBD2 on 5 matching bases. CDR3 length: 16 residues. V lost 4 bases, J lost 11 bases, and 25 bases lay in between. Per germline, CDR1 MNHEY and CDR2 SVGAGI. Here the CDR3 DNA reads TGTGCCAGCAGTTGCTCGATCAGCGGATCTCGCTCGATGCAGTATTTT. Translation: CASSCSISGSRSMQYF.